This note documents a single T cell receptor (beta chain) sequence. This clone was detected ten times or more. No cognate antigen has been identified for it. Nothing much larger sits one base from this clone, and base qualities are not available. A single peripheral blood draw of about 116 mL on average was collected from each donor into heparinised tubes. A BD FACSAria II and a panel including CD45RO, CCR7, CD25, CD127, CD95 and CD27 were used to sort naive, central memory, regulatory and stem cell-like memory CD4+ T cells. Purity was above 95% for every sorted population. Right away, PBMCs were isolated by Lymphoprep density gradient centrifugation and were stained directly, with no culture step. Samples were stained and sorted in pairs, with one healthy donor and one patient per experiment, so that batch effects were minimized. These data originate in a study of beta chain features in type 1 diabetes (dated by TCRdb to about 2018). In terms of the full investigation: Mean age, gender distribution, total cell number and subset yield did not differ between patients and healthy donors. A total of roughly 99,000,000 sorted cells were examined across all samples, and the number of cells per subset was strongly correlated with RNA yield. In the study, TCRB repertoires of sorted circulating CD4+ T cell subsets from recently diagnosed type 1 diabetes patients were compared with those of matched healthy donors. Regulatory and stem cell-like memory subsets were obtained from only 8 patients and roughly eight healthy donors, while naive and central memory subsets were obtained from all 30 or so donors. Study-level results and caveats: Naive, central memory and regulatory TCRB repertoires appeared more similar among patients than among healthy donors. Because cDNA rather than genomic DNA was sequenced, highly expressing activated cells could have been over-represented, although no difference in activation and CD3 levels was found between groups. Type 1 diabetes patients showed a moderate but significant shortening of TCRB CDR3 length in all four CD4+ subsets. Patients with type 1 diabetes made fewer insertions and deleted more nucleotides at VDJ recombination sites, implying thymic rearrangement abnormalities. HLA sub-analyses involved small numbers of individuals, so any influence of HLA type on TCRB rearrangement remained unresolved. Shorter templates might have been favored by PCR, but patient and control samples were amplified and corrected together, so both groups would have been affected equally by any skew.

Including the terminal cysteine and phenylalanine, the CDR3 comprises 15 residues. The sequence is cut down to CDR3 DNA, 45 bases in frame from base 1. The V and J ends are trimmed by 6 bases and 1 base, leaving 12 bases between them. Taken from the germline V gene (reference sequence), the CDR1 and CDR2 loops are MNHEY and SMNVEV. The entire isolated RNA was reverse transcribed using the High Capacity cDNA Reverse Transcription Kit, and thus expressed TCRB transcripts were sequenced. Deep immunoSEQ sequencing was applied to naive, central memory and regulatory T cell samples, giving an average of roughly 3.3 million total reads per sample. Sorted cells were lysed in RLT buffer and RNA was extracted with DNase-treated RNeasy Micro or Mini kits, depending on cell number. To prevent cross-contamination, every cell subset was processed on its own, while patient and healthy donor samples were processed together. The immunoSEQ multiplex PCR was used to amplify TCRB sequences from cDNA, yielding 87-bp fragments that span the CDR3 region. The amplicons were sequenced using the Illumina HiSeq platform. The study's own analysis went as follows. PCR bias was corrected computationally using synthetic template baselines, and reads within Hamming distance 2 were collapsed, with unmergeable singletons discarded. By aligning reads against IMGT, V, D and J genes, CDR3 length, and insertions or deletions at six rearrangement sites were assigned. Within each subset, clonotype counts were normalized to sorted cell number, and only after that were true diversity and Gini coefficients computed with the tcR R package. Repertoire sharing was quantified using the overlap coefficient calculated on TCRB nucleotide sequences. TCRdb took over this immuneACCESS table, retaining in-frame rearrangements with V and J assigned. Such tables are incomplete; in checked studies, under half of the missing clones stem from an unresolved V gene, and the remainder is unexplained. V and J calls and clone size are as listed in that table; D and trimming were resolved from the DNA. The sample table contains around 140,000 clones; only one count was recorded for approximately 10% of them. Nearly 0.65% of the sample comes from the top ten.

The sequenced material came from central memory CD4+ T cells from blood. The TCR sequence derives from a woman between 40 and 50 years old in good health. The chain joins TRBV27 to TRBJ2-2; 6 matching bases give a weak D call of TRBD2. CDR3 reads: CASRLGGVNTGELFF. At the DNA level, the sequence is TGTGCCAGCAGGCTGGGCGGGGTGAACACCGGGGAGCTGTTTTTT.